This T cell receptor (beta chain) stems from a study of blood T cell repertoires in COVID-19 (TCRdb year 2020). As for the study more broadly: The collaborator samples originated in the United States, Italy and Spain and spanned the acute and convalescent phases of COVID-19. Nearly every sample came with metadata listing a de-identified subject ID, COVID-19 status, age in years and sex. Where available, HLA class I and class II types were obtained from metadata supplied by the sample provider rather than from assay-based typing. The prospective study material was composed of cDNA or gDNA derived from T cells, B-cell-depleted T cells, or PBMCs. The repertoires were released in a freely available public database meant as a resource for research on the immune response to SARS-CoV-2. Samples came from the ongoing ImmuneRACE study (first 160 participants) plus 1,254 subjects from 6 global collaborators. The dataset comprised deeply sampled blood TCRbeta repertoires from subjects exposed to, actively infected with, or recovered from COVID-19. Overall results and qualifications from the work: The quantity of clinical and demographic metadata differed by source and by participant and was supplied without curation.

The collaborating institutions used their own protocols to collect whole blood in K2EDTA tubes. For TCRbeta analysis, collaborators shipped samples as frozen whole blood, isolated PBMCs, or DNA extracted from either of those sample types. The CDR3, from cysteine to phenylalanine, totals 11 residues. The retained sequence is limited to the CDR3, 33 bases, with the frame set at the first base. Compared with germline, V lacks 6 bases and J lacks 11 bases; bases without a gene match: 3. The germline V gene yields MDHEN for CDR1 and SYDVKM for CDR2. The immunoSEQ Assay, a bias-controlled multiplex PCR, was used to amplify TCRbeta CDR3 regions from genomic DNA. Regarding the original processing steps: Within the assay, amplification of reference gene primers was used to estimate how many nucleated cells each sample contained. To quantify the absolute abundance of each unique TCRbeta CDR3 rearrangement, sequence reads were collapsed and filtered. For each sample, productive Simpson clonality was calculated as the square root of Simpson's diversity index over productive rearrangements. TCRdb re-hosts the immuneACCESS table, in-frame sequences only. Its copies lack some clones; in the studies checked, an unresolved V gene accounts for under half of them, and the cause for the rest is not known. That table supplies the V and J calls and clone size; D and trimming were determined from the DNA. The sample has around 54,000 clones on record, around 92% of them singletons. The ten largest clones take up 2.2% of the sample.

A word on this clone: Its antigen is unknown. Within one base of it there is no much larger clone, and no base qualities were kept.

The receptor was isolated from a human donor in a cohort sampled during active COVID-19. Sequencing input: peripheral blood. This sequence uses TRBV28 and TRBJ1-3, and 8 junctional nucleotides match TRBD1. The sequence in DNA is TGTGCCAGCAGAGACAGGGGTCCCATATATTTT. It is translated as CASRDRGPIYF.